These 12 T cell receptor beta chains originate from one sample sequenced in a study of T cells in Graves' hyperthyroidism and ophthalmopathy. RNA transcripts gave rise to amplified TCR beta CDR3 regions. The TCR CDR3 first-round RT-PCR relied on the HTBI primer set. TCRdb re-called the multiplex PCR reads with MiXCR, one entry per CDR3 protein. The sample includes about 290,000 distinct CDR3 sequences, roughly 13% seen only once; the top ten take approximately 7.9%. The sequencing sample was made of blood. The receptors originated from a middle-aged woman with Graves' hyperthyroidism.

This clonotype occurred many times. This chain connects TRBV6-1 to TRBJ2-7, with a weak D call TRBD2 (7 bases). The germline V gene has CDR1 MNHNS and CDR2 SASEGT. CDR3 length equals 15 residues. Trimming took 3 bases from V and 0 from J, leaving 12 bases between them. This CDR3 reads CASSDAGADSYEQYF. CDR3 sequence (DNA): TGTGCCAGCAGTGACGCGGGGGCGGACTCCTACGAGCAGTACTTC.

The sample holds many counts of this clonotype. The chain couples TRBV7-2 to TRBJ2-5, with D hard to call. The V and J ends lost 5 bases and 7 bases respectively, with 11 bases between them. There are 12 residues in the CDR3. Per germline, CDR1 SGHTA and CDR2 FQGNSA. The CDR3 is CASSPLLGTQYF. In DNA form, the CDR3 reads TGTGCCAGCAGCCCTCTCCTCGGGACCCAGTACTTC.

The chain is built from TRBV4-1 and TRBJ1-2; 7 nucleotides align to TRBD1. The V segment lost 3 bases and the J segment 4 bases; nucleotides outside the gene matches: 14. The CDR3 is 17 residues long. Germline CDR1 MGHRA, CDR2 YSYEKL. Here the CDR3 reads CASSHHRGRKESYGYTF. CDR3 coding DNA: TGCGCCAGCAGCCACCACAGGGGAAGGAAGGAGAGCTATGGCTACACCTTC.

This clonotype was observed many times. This sequence joins TRBV12-3 or TRBV12-4 and TRBJ2-3; 12 bases line up with TRBD2. V was pared by 7 bases and J by 6 bases, with 11 bases of the junction left unmatched. This CDR3 is built from 16 residues. CDR3 DNA sequence: TGTGCCAGCACCACGACTAGCGGGAGTGGACTTGATACGCAGTATTTT. It translates to CASTTTSGSGLDTQYF.

This clonotype was seen ten or more times. The chain uses TRBV28 and TRBJ1-1, with no clear D. V lost 6 bases to trimming and J lost 5 bases, with 10 bases between them. This CDR3 spans 12 amino acids. Germline-derived CDR1 and CDR2 are MDHEN and SYDVKM. The CDR3 spells CASRALGTEAFF. CDR3 sequence (DNA): TGTGCCAGCAGGGCCCTGGGTACTGAAGCTTTCTTT.

CDR3 DNA: TGTGCCAGCACCGAATCCCGCCCCTCACTGTTTTTT. Its translation is CASTESRPSLFF. The rearrangement uses TRBV2 and TRBJ1-4; D not resolved. The length of the CDR3 is 12 residues. Deletions cut 7 bases from V and 13 bases from J, with 16 bases between. From germline, CDR1 is SNHLY and CDR2 FYNNEI. The variable domain in full, with the rest retrieved from reference TRBV2 and TRBJ1-4, is EPEVTQTPSHQVTQMGQEVILRCVPISNHLYFYWYRQILGQKVEFLVSFYNNEISEKSEIFDDQFSVERPDGSNFTLKIRSTKLEDSAMYFCASTESRPSLFFGSGTQLSVL.

This clonotype was seen more than once but under ten times. The chain couples TRBV5-1 to TRBJ2-2, with D perhaps TRBD1 (6 bases). Trimming shortened V by 3 bases and J by 3 bases, and 15 bases separated the two germline ends. From germline, CDR1 is SGHRS and CDR2 YFSETQ. This CDR3 is 16 amino acids long. DNA for the CDR3: TGCGCCAGCAGCTACCGGACAGAAGGTTACACCGGGGAGCTGTTTTTT. This gives the protein CASSYRTEGYTGELFF.

This chain joins TRBV20-1 and TRBJ1-5; 7 bases agree with TRBD1. This CDR3 contains 13 residues. Germline CDR1 reads DFQATT; CDR2 reads SNEGSKA (reference sequence). Germline trimming cut 1 base from V and 11 bases from J; bases unmatched to any gene: 8. The CDR3 sequence: CSARVPGGVAQHF. CDR3 bases: TGCAGTGCTAGAGTACCAGGGGGTGTGGCCCAGCATTTT.

This clonotype was seen at least ten times. The gene calls are TRBV6-1 and TRBJ2-7; 8 nucleotides match TRBD1. J gave up 4 bases and V 6 bases, and 5 bases lay outside the gene matches. Germline V gives CDR1 MNHNS, CDR2 SASEGT. The CDR3 has 13 amino acids. In DNA form, the CDR3 reads TGTGCCAGCAGGGGACAGGCGATTTACGAGCAGTACTTC. This encodes CASRGQAIYEQYF.

This clonotype showed up many times. This sequence joins TRBV6-1 and TRBJ2-5; 9 bases align to TRBD2. V trimming: 7 bases; J trimming: 5 bases; junction bases outside the gene matches: 5. The CDR3 extends over 13 amino acids. CDR1 and CDR2 (germline): MNHNS, SASEGT. Here the CDR3 reads CASIPAGGETQYF. The CDR3 DNA reads as TGTGCCAGCATCCCGGCGGGGGGGGAGACCCAGTACTTC.

This clonotype was recorded many times. V usage is TRBV29-1 and J usage is TRBJ2-2, with TRBD1 matching over 10 bases. V lost 5 bases to trimming and J lost 6 bases; unmatched junction nucleotides: 6. Germline V lookup: CDR1 SQVTM, CDR2 ANQGSEA. The CDR3 runs 14 residues. This CDR3 is CSVLRDRGAGELFF. CDR3 bases: TGCAGCGTTCTCCGGGACAGGGGCGCCGGGGAGCTGTTTTTT.

This clonotype was picked up a small number of times. The genes are TRBV7-9 and TRBJ1-4, with D possibly TRBD1 on 5 matching bases. Germline assignment: CDR1 SEHNR and CDR2 FQNEAQ (reference sequence). This CDR3 region has 13 residues. The V end was cut by 5 bases, the J end by 8 bases, with 12 bases between. CDR3 sequence: CASSRGTVEKLFF. The CDR3, as DNA: TGTGCCAGCAGCCGCGGGACGGTAGAAAAACTGTTTTTT.